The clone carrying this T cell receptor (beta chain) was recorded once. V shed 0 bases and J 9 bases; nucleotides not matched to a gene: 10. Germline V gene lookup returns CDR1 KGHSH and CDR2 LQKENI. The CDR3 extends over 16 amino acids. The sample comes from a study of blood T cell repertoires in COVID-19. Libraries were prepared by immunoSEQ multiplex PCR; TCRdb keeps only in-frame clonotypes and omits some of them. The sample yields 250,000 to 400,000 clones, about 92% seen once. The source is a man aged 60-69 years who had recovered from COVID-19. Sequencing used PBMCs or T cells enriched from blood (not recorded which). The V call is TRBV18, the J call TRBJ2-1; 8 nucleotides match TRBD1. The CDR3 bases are TGTGCCAGCTCACCACCGTCCAAGGGACAGGCGAGTGAGCAGTTCTTC. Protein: CASSPPSKGQASEQFF.